This T cell receptor (beta chain) was captured in a study of post-analysis software for immune sequencing data. The overall study: The patients showed relapsing-remitting, secondary progressive and progressive-relapsing multiple sclerosis courses.

A word on this clonotype: The antigen is not known.

Unique molecular identifiers were carried by the TCR beta cDNA libraries. Via MiXCR, TCRdb re-called the PCR reads, giving one row per CDR3 protein. The sample yields roughly 800,000 distinct CDR3 sequences, 25% to 30% seen once. General study results and limits: By F measure, strong co-clustering occurred among samples prepared in the same batch. There were roughly 5 TRBV segments more frequent in patients than controls, and TRBV5-6, TRBV5-1 and TRBV20-1 were among them.

The CDR3 spans 18 residues. Per the germline V gene, CDR1 is SSHAT and CDR2 is FNYEAQ (reference sequence). The V segment lost 1 base and the J segment 0 bases; nucleotides outside the gene matches: 8. This chain connects TRBV7-7 to TRBJ2-3; TRBD1 matches 9 bases. The receptor was derived from a girl aged 5 to 17 with multiple sclerosis. Sequencing was done on a sample of blood. The CDR3 reads CASSLGPFGQGSTDTQYF. CDR3 DNA sequence: TGTGCCAGCAGCTTAGGCCCCTTTGGACAGGGGAGCACAGATACGCAGTATTTT.